This T cell receptor beta chain was profiled in a study of T cells after yellow fever vaccination. Study details: Fractions with few cells were prepared using SMART-Seq v4 Ultra Low Input. Study results and caveats: Boosting was followed by the reappearance of most primary-vaccination clones (96% CD4, 85% to 90% CD8). Contaminating bulk clonotypes could be abundant in FACS-sorted repertoires.

In this sample, this clonotype turned up once. What it recognizes is unknown. A 5'RACE template-switching step, the method used to make TCR cDNA, added a universal primer site and UMIs. One entry per CDR3 protein, called by TCRdb with MiXCR from the 5' RACE reads. The sample consists of 150,000 or so distinct CDR3 sequences, around 9.3% of them appearing once. The CDR3 consists of 15 residues. V lost 1 base and J lost 3, with 9 bases in between. Germline-derived CDR1 and CDR2 are SEHNR and FQNEAQ (reference sequence). The sequence derives from a man aged 18 to 30 who received the YFV17D yellow fever vaccine. Sequencing was performed on CD8+ T cells sorted from PBMCs, taken 45 days after the yellow fever booster vaccination. The chain employs TRBV7-9 and TRBJ2-2; D gene ambiguous. The CDR3 DNA reads as TGTGCCAGCAGCTTAGAGACGGTATACACCGGGGAGCTGTTTTTT. Protein: CASSLETVYTGELFF.